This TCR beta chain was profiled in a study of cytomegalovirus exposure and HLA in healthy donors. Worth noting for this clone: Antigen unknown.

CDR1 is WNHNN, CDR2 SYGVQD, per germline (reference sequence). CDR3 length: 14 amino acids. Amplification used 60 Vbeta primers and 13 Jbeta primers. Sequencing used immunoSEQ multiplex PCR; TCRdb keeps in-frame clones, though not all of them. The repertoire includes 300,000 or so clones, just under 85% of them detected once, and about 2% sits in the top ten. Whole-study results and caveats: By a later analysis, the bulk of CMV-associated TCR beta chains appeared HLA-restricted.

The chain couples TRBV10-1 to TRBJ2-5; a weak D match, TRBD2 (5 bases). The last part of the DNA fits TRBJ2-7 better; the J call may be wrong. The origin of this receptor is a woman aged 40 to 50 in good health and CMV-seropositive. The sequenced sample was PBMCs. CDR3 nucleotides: TGCGCCAGCATGGACTTCCTATCTTTCTACGAGCAGTACTTC. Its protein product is CASMDFLSFYEQYF.